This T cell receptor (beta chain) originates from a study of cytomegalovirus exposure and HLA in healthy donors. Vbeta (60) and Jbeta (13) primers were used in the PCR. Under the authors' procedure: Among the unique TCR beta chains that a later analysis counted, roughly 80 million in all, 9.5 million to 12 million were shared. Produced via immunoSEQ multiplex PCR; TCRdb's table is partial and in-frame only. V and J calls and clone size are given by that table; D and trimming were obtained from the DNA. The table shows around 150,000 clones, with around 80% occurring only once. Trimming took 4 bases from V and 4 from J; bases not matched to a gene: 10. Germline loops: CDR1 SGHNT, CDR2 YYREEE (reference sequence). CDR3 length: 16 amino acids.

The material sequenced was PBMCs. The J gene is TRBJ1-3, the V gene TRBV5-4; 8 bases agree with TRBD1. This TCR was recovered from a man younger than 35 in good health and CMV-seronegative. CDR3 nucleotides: TGTGCCAGCAGCCCAGGACAGGGATTGACAGGAAACACCATATATTTT. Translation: CASSPGQGLTGNTIYF.